This T cell receptor beta chain derives from a study of T cell responses to AZD1222 COVID-19 vaccine. Findings and limits, study-wide: The repertoires were collected only after the peak T cell response.

This table comes from immunoSEQ multiplex PCR, and its TCRdb copy is limited to in-frame clones, with some not included. The data show 65,000 to 100,000 clones, roughly 90% seen once. Deletions cut 5 bases from V and 2 bases from J, with 19 bases between. The CDR3 contains 17 residues. CDR1 is SGHVS, CDR2 FQNEAQ, per germline. With respect to this clone: As yet, its antigen is unknown.

Doses given second, at about 4 or about 12 weeks, were pooled. This receptor was taken from an adult who received the AZD1222 COVID-19 vaccine. The chain is built from TRBV7-8 and TRBJ1-5; no definite D call. The source material was peripheral blood, sampled 28 days after the second AZD1222 dose. As DNA, the CDR3 is TGTGCCAGCAGCGGTTGGGGTTTTGTAGGAGGCAATCAGCCCCAGCATTTT. Amino acids: CASSGWGFVGGNQPQHF.